This T cell receptor beta chain was identified during a study of blood T cell repertoires in COVID-19. Overall study: The United States, Italy and Spain supplied acute and convalescent COVID-19 samples. T cells, B-cell-depleted T cells, or PBMCs provided the cDNA or gDNA that served as material.

Original processing methods: Amplification from reference gene primers served as the basis for estimated nucleated cell counts. Profiling relied on immunoSEQ multiplex PCR, and the TCRdb table lists in-frame clones only, not all of them. The DNA gave D and trimming, while V, J and clone size come from that table. Of roughly 40,000 clones in the sample, around nine tenths were seen once. Germline loops: CDR1 SGHRS, CDR2 YFSETQ. V lost 0 bases and J lost 6; bases outside the gene matches: 6. CDR3 length equals 16 residues. This clonotype originated in a human donor in a cohort sampled during active COVID-19. Sample: peripheral blood. J is TRBJ2-2 and V is TRBV5-1; 9 bases line up with TRBD1. In DNA form, the CDR3 reads TGCGCCAGCAGCTTGGTGTCGGGACAGGGCTCCGGGGAGCTGTTTTTT. This encodes CASSLVSGQGSGELFF.